This T cell receptor (beta chain) was profiled in a study of CD8 T cells in ankylosing spondylitis. Overall study findings and caveats: Disease-linked clones had a CD8+ phenotype and relatively low frequency in peripheral blood. The study identified a TCR beta motif of several highly homologous variants that appeared characteristic of ankylosing spondylitis blood.

TCRdb re-analysed the 5' RACE reads in MiXCR, keeping a single row per CDR3 protein. The table lists about 250,000 distinct CDR3 sequences, about 24% of them singletons. Note on this clonotype: Its antigen is still unknown.

This receptor was taken from a male donor with ankylosing spondylitis or in good health (not recorded which). Sequencing input: blood, either unsorted or a sorted T cell fraction (not recorded which).

The CDR3 sequence is CASSQSDSPSRTSGDRTIYEQYF. Written as DNA, the CDR3 is TGCGCCAGCAGTCAATCGGACAGCCCCTCAAGGACTAGCGGGGACCGAACGATCTACGAGCAGTACTTC. The J gene is TRBJ2-7, the V gene TRBV23-1; 12 bases align to TRBD2. TRBV23-1 is annotated as an ORF whose role is uncertain. With V trimmed by 0 bases and J by 3 bases, 24 bases remained unmatched. The CDR3 length is 23 residues.